This T cell receptor beta chain comes out of a study of cytomegalovirus exposure and HLA in healthy donors. The CDR3 has 14 amino acids. The germline V gene has CDR1 LNHNV and CDR2 YYDKDF (reference sequence). Trimming stripped 9 bases from V and 0 bases from J, with 9 bases between. The protocol was immunoSEQ multiplex PCR, while the TCRdb copy is restricted to in-frame clones and leaves out a portion. This table holds roughly 100,000 clones, about 88% found once. It was the approximately 130-subject validation cohort, separate from the 666-subject first cohort, to which the donors belonged. The sequenced sample was PBMCs. The chain has TRBV15 and TRBJ2-6; D possibly corresponds to TRBD2 (6 bases). The TCR was taken from a young woman in good health and CMV-seropositive. For the CDR3, the DNA is TGTGCCACTGCGGGAAGCTCTGGGGCCAACGTCCTGACTTTC. Translating it yields CATAGSSGANVLTF.